These T cell receptor beta chains were read from a single sample in a study of cytotoxic CD8 clonotypes in ibrutinib-treated CLL. The table came from immunoSEQ multiplex PCR; TCRdb's copy has only in-frame clones and leaves some out. The data hold around 150,000 clones, with approximately 80% observed a single time. Sequencing used PBMCs, obtained after 36 months of ibrutinib treatment. All receptors derive from a human donor with chronic lymphocytic leukemia. The CDR3 runs from the conserved cysteine through the conserved F or W. A D gene is named only where the DNA matches it firmly. Clone size appears in some rows only: once, few, many, or a class for an expanded clone.

J gene | V gene | D gene | clone size | CDR3 DNA | CDR3 protein
TRBJ2-5 | TRBV6-5 | . | . | TGTGCCAGCAATAACGACAGAGAAGAGACCCAGTACTTC | CASNNDREETQYF
TRBJ2-5 | TRBV6-5 | TRBD2 | . | TGTGCCAGTTACCCGGGACTAGCGAAAGAGACCCAGTACTTC | CASYPGLAKETQYF
TRBJ2-7 | TRBV19 | . | . | TGTGCCAGTAGTATCGCCGCAGGGAGCGAGCAGTACTTC | CASSIAAGSEQYF
TRBJ1-2 | TRBV12-5 | . | few | TGTGCTAGTGGAACACCCCCTAACTATGGCTACACCTTC | CASGTPPNYGYTF
TRBJ2-5 | TRBV4-1 | TRBD2 | . | TGCGCCAGCAGCCAAGTCCAGCGGGAGGGAGAGACCCAGTACTTC | CASSQVQREGETQYF
TRBJ1-5 | TRBV18 | TRBD1 | . | TGTGCCAGCTCACCGGGACAGGGGAATCTCCTCTGGGGCAATCAGCCCCAGCATTTT | CASSPGQGNLLWGNQPQHF
TRBJ1-1 | TRBV5-1 | TRBD1 | . | TGCGCCAGCAGCGGGACAGTTCTTACTGAAGCTTTCTTT | CASSGTVLTEAFF
TRBJ1-5 | TRBV7-2 | . | . | TGTGCCAGCAGCTTAGTTCACACGACCAATCAGCCCCAGCATTTT | CASSLVHTTNQPQHF
TRBJ2-1 | TRBV19 | TRBD1 | . | TGTGCCAGTGGAGACAGGGTCAATGAGCAGTTCTTC | CASGDRVNEQFF
TRBJ2-7 | TRBV28 | . | . | TGTGCCAGCAGTAGGGGGTACTACGAGCAGTACTTC | CASSRGYYEQYF
TRBJ1-1 | TRBV5-1 | . | . | TGCGCCAGCAGCTTGGATCTGGGATCGGTCACTGAAGCTTTCTTT | CASSLDLGSVTEAFF
TRBJ2-7 | TRBV6-6 | TRBD2 | . | TGTGCCAGCAGTTACTCCTGGGGGGGTGAGCAGTACTTC | CASSYSWGGEQYF
TRBJ2-1 | TRBV10-1 | . | . | TGCGCCAGCGGGGTGGGAAATGAGCAGTTCTTC | CASGVGNEQFF
TRBJ2-7 | TRBV28 | TRBD1 | . | TGTGCCAGCAGTCCCCTCCTTTGGACAGGGGGAAATCTCTACGAGCAGTACTTC | CASSPLLWTGGNLYEQYF
TRBJ1-5 | TRBV15 | . | few | TGTGCCACCAGCCCCGAGGCAAATAGCAATCAGCCCCAGCATTTT | CATSPEANSNQPQHF
TRBJ2-1 | TRBV5-4 | TRBD2 | . | TGTGCCAGCAGCCCGTGGACTAGCGGCTACAATGAGCAGTTCTTC | CASSPWTSGYNEQFF
TRBJ1-3 | TRBV7-2 | . | few | TGTGCCAGCAGTACAGGGTACGGAAACACCATATATTTT | CASSTGYGNTIYF
TRBJ1-1 | TRBV6-5 | . | . | TGTGCCAGCAGCCTTCGGGGCGGAAACACTGAAGCTTTCTTT | CASSLRGGNTEAFF
TRBJ2-7 | TRBV7-8 | . | . | TGTGCCAGCAGCTTAGCTGCACGGGCCACCGGCGAGCAGTACTTC | CASSLAARATGEQYF
TRBJ1-5 | TRBV2 | . | . | TGTGCCAGCAGTGAATCTCGTGGATATAGCAATCAGCCCCAGCATTTT | CASSESRGYSNQPQHF
TRBJ2-7 | TRBV7-9 | TRBD2 | few | TGTGCCAGCAGCGATCCTAGCGGGGACAGCTCCTACGAGCAGTACTTC | CASSDPSGDSSYEQYF
TRBJ2-7 | TRBV6-5 | . | . | TGTGCCAGCAGCCAAGGAGGACTATACGAGCAGTACTTC | CASSQGGLYEQYF
TRBJ2-5 | TRBV7-7 | . | . | TGTGCCAGCAGCTTAGGTTTGGAGGGAGGTTACGAGACCCAGTACTTC | CASSLGLEGGYETQYF
TRBJ2-3 | TRBV5-1 | . | . | TGCGCCAGCAGCACAAGCCTCAAGGGGACACAGGATACGCAGTATTTT | CASSTSLKGTQDTQYF
TRBJ1-1 | TRBV16 | TRBD1 | . | TGTGCCAGCAGCCGACGTACGGGGACAGGGGGCATGAACACTGAAGCTTTCTTT | CASSRRTGTGGMNTEAFF
TRBJ2-1 | TRBV5-4 | . | . | TGTGCCAGCAGCTTGGGCCTGATAGCACTAGCCTACAATGAGCAGTTCTTC | CASSLGLIALAYNEQFF
TRBJ2-7 | TRBV30 | TRBD1 | . | TGTGCCTGGAATACCGGGACAGGGGAACACGAGCAGTACTTC | CAWNTGTGEHEQYF
TRBJ1-4 | TRBV18 | . | . | TGTGCCAGCTCAGGGGGTCTTAATGAAAAACTGTTTTTT | CASSGGLNEKLFF
TRBJ1-1 | TRBV28 | . | . | TGTGCCAGCAGGGGCACAAGGGGGGTCCTTAACACTGAAGCTTTCTTT | CASRGTRGVLNTEAFF
TRBJ2-5 | TRBV19 | . | . | TGTGCCAGTAGTAGAACAGCTACCGACGAGACCCAGTACTTC | CASSRTATDETQYF
TRBJ2-6 | TRBV27 | . | . | TGTGCCAGCACCCTACCTCTGGGACGGAGCCTCTCTGGGGCCAACGTCCTGACTTTC | CASTLPLGRSLSGANVLTF
TRBJ1-1 | TRBV18 | TRBD1 | . | TGTGCCAGCTCACCCCGGGACAGTGAAGCTTTCTTT | CASSPRDSEAFF
TRBJ2-7 | TRBV4-1 | . | . | TGCGCCAGCAGCCAAGATCCCAGTCTCTCCTACGAGCAGTACTTC | CASSQDPSLSYEQYF
TRBJ2-7 | TRBV21-1 | . | . | TGTGCCAGCAGCAAAGAGACTAGCGGGAGTTACGAGCAGTACTTC | CASSKETSGSYEQYF
TRBJ2-5 | TRBV4-1 | . | . | TGCGCCAGCAGCCAAGAACAGACCCAAGAGACCCAGTACTTC | CASSQEQTQETQYF
TRBJ2-1 | TRBV7-6 | . | . | TGTGCCAGCAGCCTTAGTCCACTTCGCGGACGGATCTACAATGAGCAGTTCTTC | CASSLSPLRGRIYNEQFF
TRBJ1-1 | TRBV13 | . | . | TGTGCCAGCAGCTTAGCGGCCTTTCAGAACACTGAAGCTTTCTTT | CASSLAAFQNTEAFF
TRBJ2-5 | TRBV28 | TRBD1 | . | TGTGCCAGCAGTTCCCCTACAGGGGGCCAAGAGACCCAGTACTTC | CASSSPTGGQETQYF
TRBJ2-5 | TRBV5-5 | TRBD1 | few | TGTGCCAGCAGTTGGGACAGCCATCGACAAGAGACCCAGTACTTC | CASSWDSHRQETQYF
TRBJ2-7 | TRBV5-1 | TRBD1 | . | TGCGCCAGCAGCTCCCCACAGGGGGCGCTTTCCTACGAGCAGTACTTC | CASSSPQGALSYEQYF
TRBJ2-1 | TRBV7-3 | TRBD2 | . | TGTGCCAGCAGTTTACAGGGACTAGCGTTGAATGAGCAGTTCTTC | CASSLQGLALNEQFF
TRBJ2-5 | TRBV19 | . | . | TGTGCCAGTAGTATAAGCTGGTCAGGCGGGGAGACCCAGTACTTC | CASSISWSGGETQYF
TRBJ2-1 | TRBV5-1 | . | . | TGCGCCAGCAGCTTCTCGACAGCGAACTACAATGAGCAGTTCTTC | CASSFSTANYNEQFF
TRBJ2-7 | TRBV5-1 | TRBD1 | . | TGCGCCAGCAGCTTGCAACCGGGACAGATCTACGAGCAGTACTTC | CASSLQPGQIYEQYF
TRBJ1-2 | TRBV5-1 | . | . | TGCGCCAGCAGCTTGGGCAGACGGTATGGCTACACCTTC | CASSLGRRYGYTF
TRBJ1-2 | TRBV27 | TRBD1 | . | TGTGCCAGCAGTCCGGGGACAGGGAACTATGGCTACACCTTC | CASSPGTGNYGYTF
TRBJ2-7 | TRBV11-2 | TRBD1 | . | TGTGCCAGCAGCTTAGGGGGGACAGGGGGCTCCTACGAGCAGTACTTC | CASSLGGTGGSYEQYF
TRBJ2-6 | TRBV6-1 | . | . | TGTGCCAGCAGTGACTTATCCGGGCTTAGGCCTGGGGCCAACGTCCTGACTTTC | CASSDLSGLRPGANVLTF
TRBJ2-7 | TRBV29-1 | TRBD2 | . | TGCAGCGTTGAAGATCTTTTGGCTAGCGGGAGTTACGAGCAGTACTTC | CSVEDLLASGSYEQYF
TRBJ2-7 | TRBV10-3 | . | . | TGTGCCATCAGTGAGGTGGGGCCTCGGGGAGAGCAGTACTTC | CAISEVGPRGEQYF
TRBJ1-2 | TRBV19 | . | . | TGTGCCAGTAGTGGGATTAGAGGCTACACCTTC | CASSGIRGYTF
TRBJ1-5 | TRBV27 | . | . | TGTGCCAGCAGTAAAAGGACGGACAATCAGCCCCAGCATTTT | CASSKRTDNQPQHF
TRBJ2-1 | TRBV15 | TRBD2 | . | TGTGCCACCAGCCCAGCGGGAGGTATCGATCGTGAGCAGTTCTTC | CATSPAGGIDREQFF